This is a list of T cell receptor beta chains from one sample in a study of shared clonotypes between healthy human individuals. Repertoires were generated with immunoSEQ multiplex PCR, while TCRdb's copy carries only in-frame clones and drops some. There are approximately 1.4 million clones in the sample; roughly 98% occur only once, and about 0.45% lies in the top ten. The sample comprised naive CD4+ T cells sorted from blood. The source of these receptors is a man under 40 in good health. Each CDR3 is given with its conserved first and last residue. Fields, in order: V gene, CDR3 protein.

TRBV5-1	CASSEGTASSYEQYF
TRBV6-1	CASSEANSVNYGYTF
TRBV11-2	CASSLREGRVYEQYF
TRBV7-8	CASSSQATPVHTEAFF
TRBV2	CASTDTYEQYF
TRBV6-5	CASSPLHSSTDTQYF
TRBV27	CASSFLGTGNTIYF
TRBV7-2	CASSQGPRETQYF
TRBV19	CASSIDERVTQYF
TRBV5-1	CASKPGQGTDTQYF
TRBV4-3	CASSRGQGSSYNEQFF
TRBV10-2	CASSEPGLSTDTQYF
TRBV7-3	CASSLNPEQYF
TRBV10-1	CASSGRSNEQYF
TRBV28	CASTLEGNQPQHF
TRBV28	CASSLAREEGYTF
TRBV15	CATSRDIRYEQFF
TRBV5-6	CASSFLDRPSTDTQYF
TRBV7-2	CASSLALSGANVLTF
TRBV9	CASSARQNNEQFF
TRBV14	CASSQDLREKSSYEQYF
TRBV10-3	CATGTGVNTEAFF
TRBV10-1	CASTRDRAGNEQFF
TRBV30	CAWTGRKDGNTEAFF
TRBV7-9	CASSLGQGGNTEAFF
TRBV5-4	CASSLLDTGELFF
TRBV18	CASSPGIAGGTHEQYF
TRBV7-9	CASSRQGGTDTQYF